The clone carrying this TCR delta chain counts as medium-sized (0.01 to 0.1%). TCRdb re-called clones from the RT-PCR reads via CATT. Here the sample spans thousands of delta-chain clones, under 3% being singletons. This sample was taken from a study of gamma-delta T cells after stem cell transplantation. The sequenced material came from gamma-delta T cells. The sequence was obtained from a human donor. It is not recorded whose cells these are; they may come from a transplant donor.

In nucleotides, the CDR3 is TGTGCCTGTGACACCCTGGGGGATACAGGAGACACCGATAAACTCATCTTT. Its protein is CACDTLGDTGDTDKLIF. This rearrangement joins TRDV2 to TRDJ1; 11 bases agree with TRDD3. The CDR3 loop spans 17 amino acids. V shed 0 bases and J 0 bases; nucleotides not matched to a gene: 5. Germline assignment: CDR1 GEAIGNYY and CDR2 EKD.